The 6 T cell receptor beta chains below come from one sample, sequenced in a study of regulatory T cells in long-lasting Graves disease. Libraries of TCR beta came from iRepertoire HTBI primers plus Arm-PCR of CDR3 regions. TCRdb called the multiplex PCR reads again in MiXCR, with one record for every CDR3 protein. The sample holds over 650,000 distinct CDR3 sequences, 30% seen once. Regarding time point: persistent/refractory GD, antithyroid drugs over 5 years with positive TRAb. From PBMCs, RNA was extracted and then used to make the TCR library. Sequenced material: peripheral blood mononuclear cells (PBMCs), taken when the disease was refractory, from a patient treated with antithyroid drugs. The receptors were sampled from a female donor with Graves disease.

V and J are TRBV13 and TRBJ1-1; tentatively, D is TRBD1 (5 bases). The germline V gene has CDR1 PRHDT and CDR2 FYEKMQ (reference sequence). The V end lost 5 bases, the J end lost 8 bases, and 21 bases lay between the germline ends. This CDR3 has 15 amino acids. The CDR3 nucleotides are TGTGCCAGCAGCGAAATAGAGGTGGGACGCACGGAAGCTTTCTTT. This codes for CASSEIEVGRTEAFF. Together with reference TRBV13 and TRBJ1-1, the CDR3 gives the full variable domain: AAGVIQSPRHLIKEKRETATLKCYPIPRHDTVYWYQQGPGQDPQFLISFYEKMQSDKGSIPDRFSAQQFSDYHSELNMSSLELGDSALYFCASSEIEVGRTEAFFGQGTRLTVV.

V usage is TRBV2 and J usage is TRBJ2-6; no clear D. Trimming shortened V by 8 bases and J by 12 bases, and 14 bases separated the two germline ends. Germline CDR1 reads SNHLY; CDR2 reads FYNNEI. This CDR3 is built from 12 residues. CDR3 protein: CASDRLDGVLTF. The DNA for the CDR3 is TGTGCCAGCGACCGCCTCGATGGCGTCCTGACTTTC.

This clonotype occurred a few times. The V call is TRBV27, the J call TRBJ2-3; 14 bases map to TRBD2. CDR1 and CDR2 from the germline V gene are MNHEY and SMNVEV (reference sequence). The CDR3 sequence is 18 residues long. V shed 6 bases, J shed 4 bases, and the junction held 12 bases outside the gene matches. The CDR3: CASRGTGTSGRSPDTQYF. CDR3 in DNA: TGTGCCAGCAGGGGTACCGGGACTAGCGGGAGATCGCCAGATACGCAGTATTTT.

This clonotype was picked up many times. The CDR3 sequence is CASSLGTGGVEQYF. The CDR3 coding sequence is TGTGCCAGCAGCTTAGGGACAGGGGGTGTCGAGCAGTACTTC. The rearrangement links TRBV11-2 to TRBJ2-7, with 10 bases identical to TRBD1. Unmatched junction bases numbered 3, after V lost 1 base and J lost 6 bases. The V gene's germline CDR1 is SGHAT and CDR2 FQNNGV. The CDR3 length is 14 residues.

This clonotype has a handful of counts. The V call is TRBV12-3 or TRBV12-4, the J call TRBJ1-4, with D hard to call. With 3 bases removed from V and 5 bases from J, the gap between germline ends came to 10 bases. The CDR3 is 14 residues long. CDR3 loop: CASSFNAGNEKLFF. The CDR3 DNA follows: TGTGCCAGCAGTTTTAACGCCGGGAATGAAAAACTGTTTTTT.

This clonotype was seen more than once but under ten times. This sequence joins TRBV19 and TRBJ1-1, with 7 bases aligning to TRBD1. CDR1 LNHDA and CDR2 SQIVND come from the germline V gene (reference sequence). This CDR3 is 16 amino acids long. The trim removed 2 bases at V and 2 bases at J, leaving 8 bases unmatched. The CDR3 protein is CASSIRTGTDNTEAFF. CDR3 nucleotide sequence: TGTGCCAGTAGTATACGCACGGGGACAGATAACACTGAAGCTTTCTTT.